Listed below are T cell receptor beta chains from one sample, sequenced in a study of blood T cell repertoires in COVID-19. The data were produced by immunoSEQ multiplex PCR, yet TCRdb's version contains in-frame clones alone and is incomplete. The sample shows about 110,000 clones, over 70% of them seen only once. Sequenced input: peripheral blood. All receptors derive from a human donor with acute or convalescent COVID-19. The donor label of this sample is uncertain. Both conserved end residues are part of each CDR3. D genes are given only for firm matches. For some rows the clone size is stated as once, few or many, or as a class when expanded; others skip it.

V: TRBV27
size: .
D: .
J: TRBJ2-7
CDR3: CASSLSDSYEQYF
DNA: TGTGCCAGCAGTTTAAGCGACAGCTACGAGCAGTACTTC

V: TRBV9
size: .
D: .
J: TRBJ2-3
CDR3: CASSAGLGTDTQYF
DNA: TGTGCCAGCAGCGCGGGACTCGGCACAGATACGCAGTATTTT

V: TRBV6-1
size: few
D: TRBD1
J: TRBJ2-5
CDR3: CASSEMGQGVETQYF
DNA: TGTGCCAGCAGTGAAATGGGACAGGGGGTTGAGACCCAGTACTTC

V: TRBV2
size: many
D: TRBD1
J: TRBJ1-5
CDR3: CASSTDRDQPQHF
DNA: TGTGCCAGCAGTACCGACAGGGATCAGCCCCAGCATTTT

V: TRBV7-8
size: .
D: TRBD1
J: TRBJ1-2
CDR3: CASSTGTGALPNYGYTF
DNA: TGTGCCAGCAGCACAGGGACAGGGGCCCTACCTAACTATGGCTACACCTTC

V: TRBV19
size: .
D: .
J: TRBJ2-5
CDR3: CASRAGAWETQYF
DNA: TGTGCCAGTAGGGCGGGGGCTTGGGAGACCCAGTACTTC

V: TRBV23-1
size: .
D: .
J: TRBJ2-4
CDR3: CASSQHTLAIRVGRAKNIQYF
DNA: TGCGCCAGCAGTCAACACACTCTTGCTATCAGGGTAGGGAGGGCCAAAAACATTCAGTACTTC

V: TRBV10-3
size: .
D: .
J: TRBJ1-6
CDR3: CAIRMQGGNSPLHF
DNA: TGTGCCATCAGGATGCAGGGAGGCAATTCACCCCTCCACTTT

V: TRBV5-8
size: few
D: .
J: TRBJ2-7
CDR3: CASSSGYEQYF
DNA: TGTGCCAGCAGCTCCGGCTACGAGCAGTACTTC

V: TRBV5-5
size: few
D: .
J: TRBJ1-5
CDR3: CASSPGHPFYSNQPQHF
DNA: TGTGCCAGCAGCCCTGGACATCCTTTCTATAGCAATCAGCCCCAGCATTTT

V: TRBV2
size: .
D: .
J: TRBJ1-2
CDR3: CASSELRGYGYTF
DNA: TGTGCCAGCAGTGAACTAAGGGGCTATGGCTACACCTTC

V: TRBV2
size: .
D: .
J: TRBJ2-3
CDR3: CASSEARTTPQYF
DNA: TGTGCCAGCAGTGAAGCGCGAACTACCCCGCAGTATTTT

V: TRBV6-5
size: .
D: TRBD2
J: TRBJ2-1
CDR3: CASSYRTSGGSDEQFF
DNA: TGTGCCAGCAGTTACAGGACTAGCGGGGGGAGCGATGAGCAGTTCTTC

V: TRBV7-9
size: .
D: TRBD2
J: TRBJ2-1
CDR3: CASSILTSGKNEQFF
DNA: TGTGCCAGCAGCATACTGACTAGCGGCAAAAATGAGCAGTTCTTC

V: TRBV28
size: few
D: TRBD1
J: TRBJ2-5
CDR3: CASRRTGFQETQYF
DNA: TGTGCCAGCAGACGGACAGGATTCCAAGAGACCCAGTACTTC

V: TRBV18
size: .
D: TRBD1
J: TRBJ2-3
CDR3: CASSPGQGRTDTQYF
DNA: TGTGCCAGCTCACCCGGACAGGGACGCACAGATACGCAGTATTTT

V: TRBV29-1
size: .
D: .
J: TRBJ1-5
CDR3: CSVRTLGDQPQHF
DNA: TGCAGCGTCAGGACCCTCGGGGATCAGCCCCAGCATTTT

V: TRBV5-1
size: .
D: .
J: TRBJ1-2
CDR3: CASSHSPLRENYGYTF
DNA: TGCGCCAGCAGCCATTCCCCCCTGAGAGAGAACTATGGCTACACCTTC

V: TRBV19
size: .
D: .
J: TRBJ2-1
CDR3: CASSIGSGVGNEQFF
DNA: TGTGCCAGTAGTATTGGGTCAGGGGTCGGCAATGAGCAGTTCTTC

V: TRBV7-2
size: .
D: .
J: TRBJ1-5
CDR3: CASSLRRGDQPQHF
DNA: TGTGCCAGCAGCTTACGGAGGGGTGATCAGCCCCAGCATTTT

V: TRBV15
size: once
D: TRBD1
J: TRBJ1-4
CDR3: CATSRFKGQNNEKLFF
DNA: TGTGCCACCAGCAGGTTCAAGGGACAGAATAATGAAAAACTGTTTTTT

V: TRBV28
size: .
D: TRBD1
J: TRBJ1-3
CDR3: CASRLTGAPGNTIYF
DNA: TGTGCCAGCAGATTAACAGGGGCACCTGGAAACACCATATATTTT

V: TRBV21-1
size: .
D: .
J: TRBJ1-1
CDR3: CASSFPRNTEAFF
DNA: TGTGCCAGCAGCTTTCCCAGGAACACTGAAGCTTTCTTT

V: TRBV3-1/TRBV3-2
size: .
D: .
J: TRBJ2-7
CDR3: CASSQAGRTHYEQYF
DNA: TGTGCCAGCAGCCAGGCAGGGCGAACACACTACGAGCAGTACTTC

V: TRBV11-2
size: .
D: .
J: TRBJ2-1
CDR3: CASSYDILNEQFF
DNA: TGTGCCAGCAGCTATGACATTCTCAATGAGCAGTTCTTC

V: TRBV12-5
size: .
D: TRBD2
J: TRBJ2-1
CDR3: CASGQSGGEDNEQFF
DNA: TGTGCTAGTGGACAGAGCGGGGGGGAGGACAATGAGCAGTTCTTC

V: TRBV6-1
size: .
D: .
J: TRBJ1-5
CDR3: CASRLDSSNQPQHF
DNA: TGTGCCAGCAGACTGGACAGCAGCAATCAGCCCCAGCATTTT

V: TRBV5-6
size: .
D: TRBD1
J: TRBJ1-4
CDR3: CASSETGGSEKLFF
DNA: TGTGCCAGCAGCGAGACAGGGGGCAGTGAAAAACTGTTTTTT

V: TRBV7-9
size: .
D: .
J: TRBJ2-5
CDR3: CASSNRQIQETQYF
DNA: TGTGCCAGCAGCAACAGACAGATTCAGGAGACCCAGTACTTC

V: TRBV6-6
size: .
D: .
J: TRBJ2-2
CDR3: CASREGYGGELFF
DNA: TGTGCCAGCAGGGAGGGGTATGGCGGGGAGCTGTTTTTT

V: TRBV7-2
size: .
D: .
J: TRBJ2-5
CDR3: CASSNHLLAKTQYF
DNA: TGTGCCAGCAGCAACCATTTACTAGCAAAGACCCAGTACTTC

V: TRBV27
size: few
D: TRBD1
J: TRBJ1-3
CDR3: CASSSPGQGMKGSGNTIYF
DNA: TGTGCCAGCAGTTCACCGGGACAGGGGATGAAAGGCTCTGGAAACACCATATATTTT

V: TRBV7-2
size: few
D: .
J: TRBJ1-6
CDR3: CASKTVHNSPLHF
DNA: TGTGCCAGCAAGACAGTCCATAATTCACCCCTCCACTTT

V: TRBV5-1
size: .
D: TRBD2
J: TRBJ2-1
CDR3: CASSELAGSYNEQFF
DNA: TGCGCCAGCAGCGAACTAGCGGGGTCCTACAATGAGCAGTTCTTC

V: TRBV30
size: .
D: TRBD1
J: TRBJ1-5
CDR3: CAWSARTGDQPQHF
DNA: TGTGCCTGGAGTGCCAGGACAGGGGATCAGCCCCAGCATTTT

V: TRBV20-1
size: .
D: .
J: TRBJ1-1
CDR3: CSASPSTEAFF
DNA: TGCAGTGCTAGTCCGAGTACTGAAGCTTTCTTT

V: TRBV2
size: few
D: TRBD1
J: TRBJ1-4
CDR3: CASRVGQGPNEKLFF
DNA: TGTGCCAGCAGAGTGGGACAGGGACCTAATGAAAAACTGTTTTTT

V: TRBV6-6
size: once
D: TRBD1
J: TRBJ2-3
CDR3: CASRDRGRGSTDTQYF
DNA: TGTGCCAGCAGAGACAGGGGAAGGGGGAGCACAGATACGCAGTATTTT

V: TRBV29-1
size: .
D: TRBD2
J: TRBJ2-3
CDR3: CSARLAPTDTQYF
DNA: TGCAGCGCGAGACTAGCCCCCACAGATACGCAGTATTTT

V: TRBV27
size: few
D: TRBD1
J: TRBJ1-5
CDR3: CASSTQGASGGRPQHF
DNA: TGTGCCAGCAGCACACAGGGGGCATCAGGCGGTCGGCCCCAGCATTTT

V: TRBV10-3
size: .
D: .
J: TRBJ1-4
CDR3: CAISDSRGWNEKLFF
DNA: TGTGCCATCAGTGATTCTCGGGGGTGGAATGAAAAACTGTTTTTT